One sample yielded the 25 T cell receptor beta chains listed below, sequenced in a study of cytomegalovirus exposure and HLA in healthy donors. The primer mix had 60 Vbeta and 13 Jbeta primers. Only in-frame clones appear in the TCRdb table, and some are missing; sequencing was by immunoSEQ multiplex PCR. The table records approximately 290,000 clones, about four fifths of them present only once. The sequencing sample was made of PBMCs. These receptors all come from a girl aged 2 to 10 in good health and CMV-seronegative.

The chain combines TRBV6-5 with TRBJ2-3; perhaps TRBD2 as D (7 bases). The CDR3 consists of 13 residues. The V end was cut by 10 bases, the J end by 3 bases, with 14 bases between. From germline, CDR1 is MNHEY and CDR2 SVGAGI. The CDR3, as DNA: TGTGCCACCAGGGGAGGGCCGACAGATACGCAGTATTTT. Translation gives CATRGGPTDTQYF.

V and J are TRBV11-2 and TRBJ2-5; tentative D call: TRBD1 (6 bases). Germline CDR1 reads SGHAT; CDR2 reads FQNNGV. This CDR3 spans 15 amino acids. V was pared by 5 bases and J by 3 bases, with 16 bases between. Here the CDR3 reads CASSTLNDRKETQYF. As DNA, the CDR3 is TGTGCCAGCAGCACCCTCAACGACAGGAAAGAGACCCAGTACTTC.

The V and J genes are TRBV30 and TRBJ1-3; D gene unclear. Trimming left V 2 bases short and J 4 bases short, with 12 bases between. This CDR3 spans 14 amino acids. Per the germline V gene, CDR1 is GTSNPN and CDR2 is SVGIG (reference sequence). DNA of the CDR3: TGTGCCTGGAGTCTCGCGGTGAGCGGAAACACCATATATTTT. Encoded protein: CAWSLAVSGNTIYF.

The V gene is TRBV30, the J gene TRBJ1-4, with no clear D. Trimming left V 2 bases short and J 8 bases short, with 9 bases between. CDR3 length equals 12 residues. Germline values: CDR1 GTSNPN, CDR2 SVGIG (reference sequence). CDR3 protein: CAWSITSEKLFF. The CDR3 DNA sequence: TGTGCCTGGAGTATAACATCGGAAAAACTGTTTTTT.

The V gene is TRBV27, the J gene TRBJ2-1, with 7 bases aligning to TRBD1. The V and J ends lost 2 bases and 4 bases, in that order; junction bases with no gene match: 11. The CDR3 has 17 amino acids. CDR1 and CDR2 from the germline V gene are MNHEY and SMNVEV (reference sequence). The CDR3 here is CASSLRLATGAYNEQFF. The CDR3 coding sequence is TGTGCCAGCAGTTTAAGGTTAGCAACAGGGGCTTACAATGAGCAGTTCTTC.

This clone occurred once. The chain employs TRBV30 and TRBJ1-6; tentatively, D is TRBD1 (6 bases). Germline V gene data show CDR1 as GTSNPN and CDR2 as SVGIG (reference sequence). This CDR3 is 15 amino acids long. V was shortened by 2 bases and J by 7 bases, with 15 bases between the two germline ends. The CDR3 protein is CAWSFSWTANSPLHF. Here the CDR3 DNA reads TGTGCCTGGAGTTTTAGTTGGACAGCGAATTCACCCCTCCACTTT.

This clone was counted only a few times. The chain employs TRBV4-1 and TRBJ1-2; D unclear. The length of the CDR3 is 16 residues. The germline CDR1 and CDR2 sequences are MGHRA and YSYEKL. V dropped 0 bases and J dropped 6 bases, with 17 bases sitting between them. The CDR3, as DNA: TGCGCCAGCAGCCAAGATATACGGGGAAGTAGGGATGGCTACACCTTC. This codes for CASSQDIRGSRDGYTF.

The V and J genes are TRBV5-1 and TRBJ1-4, with 7 bases identical to TRBD1. V shed 4 bases and J 0 bases; nucleotides not matched to a gene: 6. The CDR3 totals 16 residues. Germline-derived CDR1 and CDR2 are SGHRS and YFSETQ. In DNA form, the CDR3 reads TGCGCCAGCAGCGATGGGACAGTCCCAACTAATGAAAAACTGTTTTTT. This sequence encodes CASSDGTVPTNEKLFF. Full variable domain (outside the CDR3, taken from reference TRBV5-1 and TRBJ1-4): KAGVTQTPRYLIKTRGQQVTLSCSPISGHRSVSWYQQTPGQGLQFLFEYFSETQRNKGNFPGRFSGRQFSNSRSEMNVSTLELGDSALYLCASSDGTVPTNEKLFFGSGTQLSVL.

V gene TRBV14 combines with J gene TRBJ2-5, with no clear D. V was shortened by 0 bases and J by 5 bases, with 7 bases between the two germline ends. Germline CDR1 reads SGHDN; CDR2 reads FVKESK. The CDR3 sequence is 13 residues long. CDR3 bases: TGTGCCAGCAGCCAAGATTTGCAGGAGACCCAGTACTTC. This translates into CASSQDLQETQYF.

This clone was seen just once. The CDR3 nucleotides are TGTGCCAGCAGTCCCAACAGGGGGCCCTACGAGCAGTACTTC. This sequence encodes CASSPNRGPYEQYF. The V call is TRBV2, the J call TRBJ2-7; 9 bases agree with TRBD1. V dropped 5 bases and J dropped 2; count of bases not matched to a gene: 4. Germline V gene lookup returns CDR1 SNHLY and CDR2 FYNNEI. This CDR3 has 14 residues. The full variable domain, its missing parts supplied by reference TRBV2 and TRBJ2-7, is EPEVTQTPSHQVTQMGQEVILRCVPISNHLYFYWYRQILGQKVEFLVSFYNNEISEKSEIFDDQFSVERPDGSNFTLKIRSTKLEDSAMYFCASSPNRGPYEQYFGPGTRLTVT.

For this clone: The junction departs from germline at one end; a sequencing error may be responsible. This rearrangement joins TRBV2 to TRBJ2-1; the match to TRBD2 covers 7 bases. The CDR3 spans 16 residues. The germline V gene has CDR1 SNHLY and CDR2 FYNNEI. For the CDR3, the DNA is TGTGCCAGCAGCTTTGGGGACCTCCGGGACTACCATGAGCAGTTCTTC. Its protein product is CASSFGDLRDYHEQFF.

The rearrangement joins TRBV7-9 to TRBJ2-1; 7 bases are shared with TRBD2. Looked up from germline, CDR1 is SEHNR and CDR2 is FQNEAQ (reference sequence). The CDR3 is made up of 17 amino acids. With V trimmed by 5 bases and J by 2 bases, 12 bases remained unmatched. The CDR3 is CASSPRLARTTYNEQFF. CDR3 nucleotide sequence: TGTGCCAGCAGCCCTCGACTAGCCCGTACCACCTACAATGAGCAGTTCTTC.

The chain carries TRBV18 and TRBJ1-1; D is uncertain. Trimming stripped 4 bases from V and 1 base from J, with 16 bases between. The germline gives CDR1 KGHSH, CDR2 LQKENI. This CDR3 region has 16 residues. DNA of the CDR3: TGTGCCAGCTCACGTTCCCTGAGGGAGAGGAACACTGAAGCTTTCTTT. This codes for CASSRSLRERNTEAFF.

This clone came up once. The chain uses TRBV5-5 and TRBJ2-5; D ambiguous. Trimming pared 6 bases from V and 2 bases from J, leaving 2 bases between. This CDR3 is 10 amino acids long. Germline V gives CDR1 SGHKS, CDR2 YYEKEE (reference sequence). The CDR3: CASIQETQYF. CDR3 nucleotides: TGTGCCAGCATACAAGAGACCCAGTACTTC.

CDR3 DNA: TGTGCCAGCAGCTTGAGGGGGGGGTCCTACGAGCAGTACTTC. This encodes CASSLRGGSYEQYF. The chain couples TRBV5-8 to TRBJ2-7; D is possibly TRBD2 (7 bases). This CDR3 contains 14 residues. Germline V CDR1 and CDR2: SGHTS, YDEGEE. Trimming shortened V by 1 base and J by 1 base, and 9 bases separated the two germline ends.

The J gene is TRBJ2-1, the V gene TRBV19; D possibly corresponds to TRBD2 (5 bases). This CDR3 region has 15 residues. CDR1 and CDR2 from the germline V gene are LNHDA and SQIVND (reference sequence). V was cut by 3 bases and J by 7 bases, with 16 bases left in between. DNA for the CDR3: TGTGCCAGTAGTATGCTTGGGAGCATTAGGAATGAGCAGTTCTTC. Residues: CASSMLGSIRNEQFF.

To note about this clone: Other DNA sequences of this sample code for an identical CDR3. The chain has TRBV11-2 and TRBJ2-1; 10 bases are a match to TRBD2. Germline values: CDR1 SGHAT, CDR2 FQNNGV. The junction had 1 base not matched to a gene; V was cut back by 5 bases and J by 0 bases. The CDR3 sequence is 15 residues long. The CDR3, as DNA: TGTGCCAGCAGCCGGACTAGCGGCTCCTACAATGAGCAGTTCTTC. Protein product: CASSRTSGSYNEQFF.

The chain uses TRBV27 and TRBJ2-2, with no clear D. The germline gives CDR1 MNHEY, CDR2 SMNVEV (reference sequence). Between the trimmed V and J ends, which lost 3 bases and 0 bases, there was a span of 8 bases. The CDR3 is 15 amino acids. DNA for the CDR3: TGTGCCAGCAGTTTGGTTTCAGCGAACACCGGGGAGCTGTTTTTT. Translating it yields CASSLVSANTGELFF.

CDR3 region: CASRRQGGLTGELFF. The DNA of the CDR3 is TGTGCCAGCAGAAGACAGGGGGGGCTGACCGGGGAGCTGTTTTTT. The chain uses TRBV7-3 and TRBJ2-2, with TRBD1 identical over 9 bases. The germline V gene encodes CDR1 SGHTA and CDR2 FQGTGA. CDR3 size: 15 residues. The V and J ends lost 6 bases and 5 bases, in that order; junction bases with no gene match: 7.

V usage is TRBV6-5 and J usage is TRBJ1-2, with 7 bases aligning to TRBD1. In germline, CDR1 is MNHEY, CDR2 SVGAGI. The CDR3 is 16 residues long. The ends lost 0 bases at V and 0 bases at J; junction bases unmatched: 4. In DNA form, the CDR3 reads TGTGCCAGCAGTTACTCCTACAGGGGATCTAACTATGGCTACACCTTC. As protein: CASSYSYRGSNYGYTF.

This chain uses TRBV28 with TRBJ1-2; 8 bases map to TRBD1. Trimming cost V 3 bases and J 6 bases; bases outside gene matches: 9. The CDR3 is 15 residues long. From germline, CDR1 is MDHEN and CDR2 SYDVKM. This CDR3 reads CASSFRDRPSNGYTF. DNA for the CDR3: TGTGCCAGCAGTTTCAGGGACAGGCCCTCCAATGGCTACACCTTC.

The chain's CDR3 is CASSFRGRETQYF. The CDR3 nucleotides are TGTGCCAGCAGCTTCAGGGGGAGGGAGACCCAGTACTTC. V is TRBV7-6 and J is TRBJ2-5; possible D gene TRBD1, 7 bases. With 3 bases removed from V and 5 bases from J, the gap between germline ends came to 10 bases. Germline V gene data show CDR1 as SGHVS and CDR2 as FNYEAQ. The CDR3 consists of 13 residues.

The chain couples TRBV5-1 to TRBJ1-2, with D perhaps TRBD1 (6 bases). Germline V CDR1 and CDR2: SGHRS, YFSETQ. Trimming cost V 0 bases and J 4 bases, with 13 bases left between them. The CDR3 consists of 15 residues. The CDR3 sequence: CASSLVPDSAYGYTF. The CDR3 DNA sequence: TGCGCCAGCAGCTTGGTGCCGGACAGCGCCTATGGCTACACCTTC.

This chain links TRBV5-6 with TRBJ1-2; no clear D gene. The CDR3 consists of 11 residues. Germline V gene sequence: CDR1 SGHDT, CDR2 YYEEEE. The V end was cut by 3 bases, the J end by 5 bases, with 5 bases between. The CDR3 DNA reads as TGTGCCAGCAGCTCCACTTATGGCTACACCTTC. Translating it yields CASSSTYGYTF.

The chain recombines TRBV7-6 with TRBJ2-1; 7 bases agree with TRBD1. With V trimmed by 4 bases and J by 1 base, 7 bases remained unmatched. The CDR3 length is 16 residues. CDR1 is SGHVS, CDR2 FNYEAQ, per germline. The CDR3 loop reads CASSSGPGGSYNEQFF. CDR3 bases: TGTGCCAGCAGCTCCGGCCCAGGGGGTTCCTACAATGAGCAGTTCTTC.